The clone carrying this T cell receptor beta chain was seen only a few times. Its antigen is still unknown. The trim removed 6 bases at V and 6 bases at J, leaving 8 bases unmatched. The CDR3 loop spans 15 amino acids. This entry is derived from a study of T-cell reconstitution after alpha-beta-depleted transplantation in children. General study findings and limits: At one year after transplant, newly produced T cells mostly accounted for T-cell counts and diversity. Some patients' high day-60 TCRbeta diversity was attributed to recipient cells surviving conditioning. At around two months after transplant, the alpha-beta T cells were reportedly derived from several hundred expanded clones that came from non-depleted graft cells.

The TCRbeta library was prepared with unique molecular identifiers. TCRdb processed the PCR reads anew with MiXCR; each CDR3 protein has one entry. The sample yields 700,000 to 950,000 distinct CDR3 sequences, 16% seen once. The source material was PBMCs, mostly from graft donor cells, sampled 360 days after TCRalphabeta/CD19-depleted stem cell transplant. The clonotype originates from a male patient between 10 and 17 years old who had a stem cell transplant for acute lymphoblastic leukemia, so the T cells may come from the graft donor. This chain uses TRBV12-3 or TRBV12-4 with TRBJ2-1; 10 bases match TRBD1. The CDR3: CASSPGTGVRNEQFF. The DNA of the CDR3 is TGTGCCAGCAGCCCCGGGACAGGGGTACGCAATGAGCAGTTCTTC.